Each of the 26 T cell receptor beta chains below was sequenced from the same sample in a study of CD8 T cells in ankylosing spondylitis. TCRdb itself ran the 5' RACE reads through MiXCR, one entry per CDR3 protein. Of about 360,000 distinct CDR3 sequences listed, about 14% are singletons. The sample consisted of blood, either unsorted or a sorted T cell fraction (not recorded which). The receptors stem from a male donor with ankylosing spondylitis or in good health (not recorded which).

The rearrangement uses TRBV7-2 and TRBJ2-7; tentative D call: TRBD1 (7 bases). V dropped 1 base and J dropped 4 bases, with 11 bases sitting between them. The CDR3 is 14 residues long. Germline V gene sequence: CDR1 SGHTA, CDR2 FQGNSA. CDR3: CASSLEAGGYEQYF. The CDR3 DNA sequence: TGTGCCAGCAGCTTAGAGGCAGGGGGGTACGAGCAGTACTTC.

In this sample, this clonotype turned up many times. Germline is not matched at one junction end, which may reflect a read error. The chain couples TRBV5-1 to TRBJ2-5, with D perhaps TRBD2 (5 bases). The CDR3 runs 12 residues. Germline-derived CDR1 and CDR2 are SGHRS and YFSETQ. The CDR3 DNA reads as TGTGCCAGCAGCTTAGCGAAGGAGACCCAGTACTTC. Protein product: CASSLAKETQYF.

This clonotype was observed a few times. The chain links TRBV5-1 to TRBJ2-5, with a possible D match to TRBD2 (5 bases). Germline assignment: CDR1 SGHRS and CDR2 YFSETQ. V lost 2 bases and J 0 bases, leaving 8 bases between the germline ends. CDR3 size: 14 residues. DNA of the CDR3: TGCGCCAGCAGCTTCCCTAGCAACCAAGAGACCCAGTACTTC. Its protein is CASSFPSNQETQYF. Supplemented by reference TRBV5-1 and TRBJ2-5, the full variable domain reads KAGVTQTPRYLIKTRGQQVTLSCSPISGHRSVSWYQQTPGQGLQFLFEYFSETQRNKGNFPGRFSGRQFSNSRSEMNVSTLELGDSALYLCASSFPSNQETQYFGPGTRLLVL.

Only a few counts were recorded for this clonotype. The chain is built from TRBV7-2 and TRBJ1-1; TRBD1 matches 9 bases. The CDR3 contains 14 residues. Germline V CDR1 and CDR2: SGHTA, FQGNSA. The ends lost 1 base at V and 3 bases at J; junction bases unmatched: 0. The CDR3 region is CASSLDRGHTEAFF. CDR3 in DNA: TGTGCCAGCAGCTTAGACAGGGGGCACACTGAAGCTTTCTTT.

The CDR3 protein is CATSRPRTSGTWEELFF. The CDR3 region has the DNA TGTGCCACCAGCAGACCTCGGACTAGCGGCACCTGGGAAGAGCTGTTTTTT. The V gene is TRBV15, the J gene TRBJ2-2; 10 bases fit TRBD2. Germline-derived CDR1 and CDR2 are LNHNV and YYDKDF (reference sequence). Losses at the gene ends were 2 bases for V and 11 bases for J; bases not matched to a gene: 14. The CDR3 runs 17 residues.

The chain recombines TRBV12-3 or TRBV12-4 with TRBJ2-5; TRBD2 agrees at 9 bases. The CDR3 sequence is 14 residues long. The ends lost 6 bases at V and 7 bases at J; junction bases unmatched: 9. CDR3 in amino acids: CASSPAGTSLTQYF. CDR3 nucleotide sequence: TGTGCCAGCAGCCCTGCCGGGACTAGCCTGACCCAGTACTTC.

This clonotype was detected ten times or more. This rearrangement joins TRBV12-3 or TRBV12-4 to TRBJ1-1, with a weak D call TRBD1 (5 bases). The CDR3 loop spans 14 amino acids. The V gene lost 3 bases and the J gene lost 4 bases, with 12 bases spanning the gap. As DNA, the CDR3 is TGTGCCAGCAGTTTGGGCAGGGAGGGCACTGAAGCTTTCTTT. Translation gives CASSLGREGTEAFF.

In this sample, this clonotype turned up a few times. The rearrangement joins TRBV25-1 to TRBJ2-5, with D tentatively TRBD1 (6 bases). This CDR3 is 14 amino acids long. Trimming removed 0 bases from V and 5 bases from J, with 10 bases in between. Germline CDR1 reads MGHDK; CDR2 reads SYGVNS. Written as DNA, the CDR3 is TGTGCCAGCAGTGAATACACAGGGCTGGAGACCCAGTACTTC. Its protein is CASSEYTGLETQYF.

This clonotype showed up just a few times. The chain recombines TRBV9 with TRBJ2-1, with D perhaps assigned TRBD1 or TRBD2 (6 bases each). From germline, CDR1 is SGDLS and CDR2 YYNGEE. The CDR3 contains 14 residues. Trimming removed 0 bases from V and 9 bases from J, with 13 bases in between. CDR3 DNA sequence: TGTGCCAGCAGCGTAGAGGGGGGAGCTGGTGAGCAGTTCTTC. Its protein product is CASSVEGGAGEQFF.

This clonotype was seen repeatedly, ten times or more. This chain uses TRBV5-6 with TRBJ2-7; D unresolved. V lost 9 bases and J lost 4, with 20 bases in between. The CDR3 covers 14 residues. Germline assignment: CDR1 SGHDT and CDR2 YYEEEE. This CDR3 reads CATHGKVLGYEQYF. The CDR3 DNA follows: TGTGCCACGCACGGAAAAGTGCTTGGGTACGAGCAGTACTTC.

This clonotype showed up just a few times. The rearrangement links TRBV6-1 to TRBJ2-4; a weak D match, TRBD1 (6 bases). Germline CDR1 reads MNHNS; CDR2 reads SASEGT. V was pared by 8 bases and J by 0 bases, with 8 bases between. This CDR3 has 13 amino acids. The CDR3 region has the DNA TGTGCCAGCTTGGACAGAGCCAAAAACATTCAGTACTTC. Translated: CASLDRAKNIQYF.

The chain uses TRBV29-1 and TRBJ2-2; D not certain. The V gene lost 3 bases and the J gene lost 3 bases, with 8 bases spanning the gap. In germline, CDR1 is SQVTM, CDR2 ANQGSEA. This CDR3 spans 13 amino acids. The CDR3 bases are TGCAGCGTTGACAGCTTGGACACCGGGGAGCTGTTTTTT. It codes for CSVDSLDTGELFF.

This clonotype was picked up a small number of times. The rearrangement links TRBV5-1 to TRBJ1-1; D is ambiguous. Germline lookup yields CDR1 SGHRS and CDR2 YFSETQ. This CDR3 has 15 residues. V gave up 4 bases and J gave up 5 bases, with 18 bases separating them. The CDR3: CASSAQESLRTEAFF. The CDR3 bases are TGCGCCAGCAGCGCCCAGGAGAGTTTGCGGACTGAAGCTTTCTTT.

This clonotype appeared once. One end of the junction varies from germline; a read error may be responsible. V is TRBV12-3 or TRBV12-4 and J is TRBJ2-1; 11 positions agree with TRBD2. This CDR3 is built from 16 residues. CDR3 in DNA: TGTACCAGCAGTTTAGTTTTAACTAGCGGGGGAAATGAGCAGTTCTTC. As protein: CTSSLVLTSGGNEQFF.

The chain links TRBV19 to TRBJ1-2, with TRBD1 identical over 8 bases. J lost 1 base, V lost 5 bases, and 6 bases had no gene match. Germline V gene data show CDR1 as LNHDA and CDR2 as SQIVND (reference sequence). CDR3 length: 15 residues. As DNA, the CDR3 is TGTGCCAGTAGTCCTCGGACAGGGAATAACTATGGCTACACCTTC. It codes for CASSPRTGNNYGYTF.

V gene TRBV12-3 or TRBV12-4 combines with J gene TRBJ2-7; 9 positions match TRBD2. The CDR3 totals 18 residues. The V segment lost 1 base and the J segment 5 bases; nucleotides outside the gene matches: 15. The CDR3 coding sequence is TGTGCCAGCAGTTTAGGGGCGTTGGGTAGCGGGAGTGGCCACGAGCAGTACTTC. It encodes CASSLGALGSGSGHEQYF.

This clonotype was observed a few times. V usage is TRBV2 and J usage is TRBJ1-2; 11 bases match TRBD1. Per germline, CDR1 SNHLY and CDR2 FYNNEI. With 4 bases clipped from V and 8 bases from J, the junction kept 3 bases outside the gene matches. The CDR3 has 13 amino acids. This chain's CDR3 is CASSGGQGEGYTF. The CDR3 DNA follows: TGTGCCAGCAGTGGGGGACAGGGGGAAGGCTACACCTTC. Full variable domain (missing parts from reference TRBV2 and TRBJ1-2): EPEVTQTPSHQVTQMGQEVILRCVPISNHLYFYWYRQILGQKVEFLVSFYNNEISEKSEIFDDQFSVERPDGSNFTLKIRSTKLEDSAMYFCASSGGQGEGYTFGSGTRLTVV.

For the CDR3, the DNA is TGCAGTGCTAGAGATGCGCGACAGGGGTCCCCCGAGCAGTACTTC. Translated, it gives CSARDARQGSPEQYF. The chain has TRBV20-1 and TRBJ2-7, with 8 bases identical to TRBD1. CDR1 DFQATT and CDR2 SNEGSKA come from the germline V gene (reference sequence). The length of the CDR3 is 15 residues. The V gene end was trimmed by 0 bases and the J gene end by 6 bases; junction bases not matched to a gene: 10.

This clonotype was recorded a few times. This chain joins TRBV4-1 and TRBJ2-3, with 9 bases identical to TRBD1. V lost 3 bases to trimming and J lost 0 bases; unmatched junction nucleotides: 10. CDR3 length: 18 residues. Germline CDR1 and CDR2: MGHRA and YSYEKL. CDR3 coding DNA: TGCGCCAGCAGCCATCCTTTCCCGACAGGGGGGAGCACAGATACGCAGTATTTT. Protein sequence: CASSHPFPTGGSTDTQYF.

The rearrangement links TRBV11-2 to TRBJ2-1, with 12 bases lining up with TRBD2. This CDR3 is built from 17 residues. The V gene end was trimmed by 5 bases and the J gene end by 4 bases; junction bases not matched to a gene: 9. CDR1 and CDR2 (germline): SGHAT, FQNNGV. This CDR3 reads CASSRLAGGPQYNEQFF. CDR3 in DNA: TGTGCCAGCAGCCGCCTAGCGGGGGGGCCCCAATACAATGAGCAGTTCTTC.

There are many counts of this clonotype. V is TRBV5-1 and J is TRBJ1-1; 8 bases are shared with TRBD1. The germline V gene has CDR1 SGHRS and CDR2 YFSETQ. The ends lost 5 bases at V and 11 bases at J; junction bases unmatched: 8. CDR3 length equals 12 residues. DNA for the CDR3: TGCGCCAGCAGGGGGACAGGTGTGAAGGCTTTCTTT. It codes for CASRGTGVKAFF.

The table lists this clonotype with a few counts. V usage is TRBV5-1 and J usage is TRBJ2-3, with D perhaps TRBD1 (6 bases). The CDR3 is 13 residues long. Between the trimmed V and J ends, which lost 0 bases and 10 bases, there was a span of 12 bases. Germline V gene data show CDR1 as SGHRS and CDR2 as YFSETQ. The CDR3 protein is CASSLEDRGSQYF. In DNA form, the CDR3 reads TGCGCCAGCAGCTTGGAGGACAGAGGGTCGCAGTATTTT.

The sample holds a few counts of this clonotype. The chain couples TRBV20-1 to TRBJ1-6; D call uncertain. The V and J ends lost 6 bases and 18 bases respectively, with 27 bases between them. This CDR3 region has 14 residues. Per the germline V gene, CDR1 is DFQATT and CDR2 is SNEGSKA (reference sequence). The DNA of the CDR3 is TGCAGTGCGTCCACCGGTACCCCTTTTAGTAAGCCCCACTTT. This gives the protein CSASTGTPFSKPHF.

The chain couples TRBV20-1 to TRBJ2-1; 9 bases match TRBD2. Trimming took 4 bases from V and 7 from J; bases not matched to a gene: 11. Germline-derived CDR1 and CDR2 are DFQATT and SNEGSKA (reference sequence). The CDR3 is 15 residues long. In DNA form, the CDR3 reads TGCAGTGCTACCCCATGGACTAGCGTTCGGAATGAGCAGTTCTTC. This gives the protein CSATPWTSVRNEQFF.

This chain connects TRBV12-3 or TRBV12-4 to TRBJ2-7, with D perhaps given as TRBD1 or TRBD2 (5 bases each). V was trimmed by 4 bases and J by 7 bases, leaving 14 bases between them. This CDR3 is 13 amino acids long. The chain's CDR3 is CASSSGPNREQYF. The CDR3 DNA is TGTGCCAGCAGTTCGGGACCCAACAGGGAGCAGTACTTC.

The chain couples TRBV12-3 or TRBV12-4 to TRBJ2-1; 11 bases line up with TRBD2. Trimming took 3 bases from V and 5 from J; bases not matched to a gene: 9. The CDR3 covers 17 residues. The CDR3 protein is CASSFFRLAGGHNEQFF. The CDR3 DNA reads TGTGCCAGCAGTTTTTTTCGGCTAGCGGGAGGACACAATGAGCAGTTCTTC.